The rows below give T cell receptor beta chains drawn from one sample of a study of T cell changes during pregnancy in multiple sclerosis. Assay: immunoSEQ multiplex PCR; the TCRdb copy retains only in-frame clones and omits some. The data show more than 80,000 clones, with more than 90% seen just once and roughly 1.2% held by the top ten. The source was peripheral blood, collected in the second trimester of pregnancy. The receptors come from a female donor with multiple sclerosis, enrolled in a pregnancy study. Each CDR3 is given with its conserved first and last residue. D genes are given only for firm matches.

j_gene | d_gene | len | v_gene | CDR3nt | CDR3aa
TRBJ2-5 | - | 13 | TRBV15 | TGTGCCACCAGCAGAGATAGCGTAGAGACCCAGTACTTC | CATSRDSVETQYF
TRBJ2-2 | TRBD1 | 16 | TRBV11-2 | TGTGCCAGCAGCCGGCGATTGGACAGGGGGACCGGGGAGCTGTTTTTT | CASSRRLDRGTGELFF
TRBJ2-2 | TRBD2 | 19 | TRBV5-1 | TGCGCCAGCACGGGTGGACTAGCGTCCCTAGTTGCGAACACCGGGGAGCTGTTTTTT | CASTGGLASLVANTGELFF
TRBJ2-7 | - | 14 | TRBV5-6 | TGTGCCAGCAGCTTGCCGACAGCAACCTACGAGCAGTACTTC | CASSLPTATYEQYF
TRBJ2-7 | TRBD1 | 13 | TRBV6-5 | TGTGCCAGCAGGGACAGGGGGCACTACGAGCAGTACTTC | CASRDRGHYEQYF
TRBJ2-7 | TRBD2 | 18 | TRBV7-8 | TGTGCCAGCAGCTTAGGTGGACTAGCGGGAGGGCCTACAGCCGAGCAGTACTTC | CASSLGGLAGGPTAEQYF
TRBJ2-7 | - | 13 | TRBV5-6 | TGTGCCAGCAGCCTGGGCAGGGCGCACGAGCAGTACTTC | CASSLGRAHEQYF
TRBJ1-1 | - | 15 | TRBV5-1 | TGCGCCAGCAGCTTGGAACAGGGCTGGGAGACTGAAGCTTTCTTT | CASSLEQGWETEAFF
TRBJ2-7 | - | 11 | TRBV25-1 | TGTGCCAGCAGCGACAGCTACGAGCAGTACTTC | CASSDSYEQYF
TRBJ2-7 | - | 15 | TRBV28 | TGTGCCAGCACCCCTTACGGGCAGGGGTGGCACGAGCAGTACTTC | CASTPYGQGWHEQYF
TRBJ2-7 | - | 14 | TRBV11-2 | TGTGCCAGCAGCTTAGTCGCCGCGGCCTACGAGCAGTACTTC | CASSLVAAAYEQYF
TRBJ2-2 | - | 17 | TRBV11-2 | TGTGCCAGCAGCTTAAGTAGGAGGCTACATAACACCGGGGAGCTGTTTTTT | CASSLSRRLHNTGELFF
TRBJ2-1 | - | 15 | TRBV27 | TGTGCCAGCAGTAAATGGGGAGCTGATGCGGATGAGCAGTTCTTC | CASSKWGADADEQFF